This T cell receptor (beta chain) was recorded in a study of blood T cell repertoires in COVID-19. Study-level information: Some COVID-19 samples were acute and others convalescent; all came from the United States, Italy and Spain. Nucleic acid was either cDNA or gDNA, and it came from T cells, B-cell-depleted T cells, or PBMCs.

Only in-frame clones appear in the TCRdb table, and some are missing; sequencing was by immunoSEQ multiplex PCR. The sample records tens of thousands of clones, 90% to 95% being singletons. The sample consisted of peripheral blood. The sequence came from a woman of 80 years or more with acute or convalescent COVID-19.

CDR3 sequence (DNA): TGTGCCTGGAGAGAAACAGGGATGAGCTCTGGAAACACCATATATTTT. This codes for CAWRETGMSSGNTIYF. The chain employs TRBV30 and TRBJ1-3, with D perhaps TRBD1 (6 bases). V lost 3 bases, J lost 0 bases, and 15 bases lay in between. This CDR3 comprises 16 residues. The germline CDR1 and CDR2 sequences are GTSNPN and SVGIG (reference sequence).